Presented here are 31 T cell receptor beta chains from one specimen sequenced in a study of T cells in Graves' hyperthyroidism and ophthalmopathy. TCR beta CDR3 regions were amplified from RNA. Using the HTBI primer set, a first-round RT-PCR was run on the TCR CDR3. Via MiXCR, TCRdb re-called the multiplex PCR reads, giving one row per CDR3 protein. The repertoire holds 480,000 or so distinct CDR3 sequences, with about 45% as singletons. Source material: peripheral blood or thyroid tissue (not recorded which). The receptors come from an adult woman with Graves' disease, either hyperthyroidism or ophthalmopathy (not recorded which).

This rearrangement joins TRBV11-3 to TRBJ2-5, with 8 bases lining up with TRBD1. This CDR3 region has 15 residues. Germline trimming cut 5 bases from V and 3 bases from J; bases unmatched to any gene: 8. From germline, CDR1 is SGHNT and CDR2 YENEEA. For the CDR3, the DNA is TGTGCCAGCAGCCCCCGGACAGGGACTGAAGAGACCCAGTACTTC. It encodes CASSPRTGTEETQYF.

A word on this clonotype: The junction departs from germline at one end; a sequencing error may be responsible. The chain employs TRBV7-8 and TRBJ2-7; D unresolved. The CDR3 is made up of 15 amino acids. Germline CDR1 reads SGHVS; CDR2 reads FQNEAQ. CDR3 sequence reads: CASSQDRFSAYEQYF. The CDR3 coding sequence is TGCGCCAGCAGCCAAGATCGGTTTTCGGCCTACGAGCAGTACTTC.

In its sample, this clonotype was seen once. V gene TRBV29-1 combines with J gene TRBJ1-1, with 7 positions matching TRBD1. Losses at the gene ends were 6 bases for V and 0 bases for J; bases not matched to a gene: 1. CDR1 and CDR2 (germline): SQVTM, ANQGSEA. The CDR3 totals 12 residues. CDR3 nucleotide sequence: TGCAGCGTGACAGGGATGAACACTGAAGCTTTCTTT. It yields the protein CSVTGMNTEAFF.

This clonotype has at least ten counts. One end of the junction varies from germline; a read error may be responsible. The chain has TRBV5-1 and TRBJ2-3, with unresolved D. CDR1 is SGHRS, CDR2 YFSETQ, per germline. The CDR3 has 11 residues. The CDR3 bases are TGTGCCAGCAGCCTTAGAGATACGCAGTATTTT. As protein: CASSLRDTQYF.

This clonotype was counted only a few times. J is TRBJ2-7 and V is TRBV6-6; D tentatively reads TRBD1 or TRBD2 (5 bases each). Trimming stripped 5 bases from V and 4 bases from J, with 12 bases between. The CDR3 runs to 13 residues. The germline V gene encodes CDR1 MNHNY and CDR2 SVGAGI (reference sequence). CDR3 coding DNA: TGTGCCAGCAGTGAGGGACGAGCGTACGAGCAGTACTTC. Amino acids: CASSEGRAYEQYF.

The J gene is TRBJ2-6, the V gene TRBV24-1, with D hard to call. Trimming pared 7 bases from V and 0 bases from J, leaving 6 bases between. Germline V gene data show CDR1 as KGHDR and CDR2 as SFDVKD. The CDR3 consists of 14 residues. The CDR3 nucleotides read TGTGCCACCAGCAAGAACTCTGGGGCCAACGTCCTGACTTTC. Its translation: CATSKNSGANVLTF.

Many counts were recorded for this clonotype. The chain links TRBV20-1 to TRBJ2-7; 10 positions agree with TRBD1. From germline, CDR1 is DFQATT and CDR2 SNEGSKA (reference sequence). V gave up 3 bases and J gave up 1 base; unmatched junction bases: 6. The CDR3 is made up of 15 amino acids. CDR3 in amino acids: CSASLWGQGSYEQYF. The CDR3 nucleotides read TGCAGTGCTAGCCTCTGGGGACAGGGGTCCTACGAGCAGTACTTC.

The CDR3 here is CSARTKPYEQYF. DNA of the CDR3: TGCAGTGCTAGGACTAAACCCTACGAGCAGTACTTC. The chain carries TRBV20-1 and TRBJ2-7; D possibly corresponds to TRBD2 (5 bases). The V end was cut by 3 bases, the J end by 2 bases, with 8 bases between. Looked up from germline, CDR1 is DFQATT and CDR2 is SNEGSKA (reference sequence). The CDR3 is made up of 12 amino acids.

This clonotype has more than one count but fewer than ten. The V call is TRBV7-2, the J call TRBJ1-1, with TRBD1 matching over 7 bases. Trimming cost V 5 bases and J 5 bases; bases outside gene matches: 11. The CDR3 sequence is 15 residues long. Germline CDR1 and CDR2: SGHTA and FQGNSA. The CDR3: CASSPSGQVGTEAFF. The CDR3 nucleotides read TGTGCCAGCAGCCCGAGTGGACAGGTGGGGACTGAAGCTTTCTTT.

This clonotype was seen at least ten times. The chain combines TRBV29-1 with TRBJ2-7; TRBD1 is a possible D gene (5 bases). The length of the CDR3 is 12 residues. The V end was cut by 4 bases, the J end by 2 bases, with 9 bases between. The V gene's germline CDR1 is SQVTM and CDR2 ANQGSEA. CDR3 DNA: TGCAGCGTTGCTGACAGAGCCTACGAGCAGTACTTC. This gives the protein CSVADRAYEQYF.

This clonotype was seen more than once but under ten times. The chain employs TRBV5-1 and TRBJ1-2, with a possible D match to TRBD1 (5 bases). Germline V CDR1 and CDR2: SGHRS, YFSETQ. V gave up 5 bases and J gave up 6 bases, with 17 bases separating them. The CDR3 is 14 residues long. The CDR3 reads CASSPWATGNGYTF. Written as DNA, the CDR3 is TGCGCCAGCAGTCCTTGGGCCACAGGAAATGGCTACACCTTC.

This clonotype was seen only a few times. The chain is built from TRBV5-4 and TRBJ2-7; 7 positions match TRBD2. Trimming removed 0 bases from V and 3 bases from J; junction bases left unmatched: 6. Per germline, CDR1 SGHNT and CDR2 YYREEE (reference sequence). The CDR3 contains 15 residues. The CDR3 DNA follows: TGTGCCAGCAGCTTGGGAGGCGGGAGTGGCTACGAGCAGTACTTC. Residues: CASSLGGGSGYEQYF. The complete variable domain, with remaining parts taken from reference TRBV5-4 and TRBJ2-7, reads ETGVTQSPTHLIKTRGQQVTLRCSSQSGHNTVSWYQQALGQGPQFIFQYYREEENGRGNFPPRFSGLQFPNYSSELNVNALELDDSALYLCASSLGGGSGYEQYFGPGTRLTVT.

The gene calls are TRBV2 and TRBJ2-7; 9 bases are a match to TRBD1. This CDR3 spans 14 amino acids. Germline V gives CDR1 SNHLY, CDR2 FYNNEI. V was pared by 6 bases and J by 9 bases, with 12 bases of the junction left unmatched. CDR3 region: CASSATGGIRGQYF. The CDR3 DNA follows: TGTGCCAGCAGCGCAACAGGGGGCATAAGAGGGCAGTACTTC.

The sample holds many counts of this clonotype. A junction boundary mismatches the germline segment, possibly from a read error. CDR3 coding DNA: TGCAGTGCGAGAGACGGATACTATGGCTACACCTTC. Protein: CSARDGYYGYTF. The chain couples TRBV20-1 to TRBJ1-2; D is undetermined. CDR3 size: 12 residues. In germline, CDR1 is DFQATT, CDR2 SNEGSKA (reference sequence).

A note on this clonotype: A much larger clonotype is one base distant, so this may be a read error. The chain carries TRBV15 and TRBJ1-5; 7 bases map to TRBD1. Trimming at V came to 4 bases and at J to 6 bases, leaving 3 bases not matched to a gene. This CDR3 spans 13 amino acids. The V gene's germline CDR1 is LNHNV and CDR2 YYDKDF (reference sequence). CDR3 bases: TGTGCCACCAGCATGACAGGGTCTCAGCCCCAGCATTTT. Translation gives CATSMTGSQPQHF.

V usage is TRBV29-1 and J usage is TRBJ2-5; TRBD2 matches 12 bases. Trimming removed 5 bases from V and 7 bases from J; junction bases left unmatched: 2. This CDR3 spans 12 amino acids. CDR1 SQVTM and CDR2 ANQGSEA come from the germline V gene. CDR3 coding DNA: TGCAGCGTTACACTAGCGGGAGGGACCCAGTACTTC. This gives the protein CSVTLAGGTQYF. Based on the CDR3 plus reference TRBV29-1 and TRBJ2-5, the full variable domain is SAVISQKPSRDICQRGTSLTIQCQVDSQVTMMFWYRQQPGQSLTLIATANQGSEATYESGFVIDKFPISRPNLTFSTLTVSNMSPEDSSIYLCSVTLAGGTQYFGPGTRLLVL.

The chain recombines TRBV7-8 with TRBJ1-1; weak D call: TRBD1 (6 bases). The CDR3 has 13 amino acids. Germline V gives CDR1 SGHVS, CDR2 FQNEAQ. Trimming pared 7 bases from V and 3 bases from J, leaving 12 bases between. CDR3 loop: CASTRGADTEAFF. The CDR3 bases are TGTGCCAGCACGAGGGGGGCGGACACTGAAGCTTTCTTT. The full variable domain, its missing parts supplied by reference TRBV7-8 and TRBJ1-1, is GAGVSQSPRYKVAKRGQDVALRCDPISGHVSLFWYQQALGQGPEFLTYFQNEAQLDKSGLPSDRFFAERPEGSVSTLKIQRTQQEDSAVYLCASTRGADTEAFFGQGTRLTVV.

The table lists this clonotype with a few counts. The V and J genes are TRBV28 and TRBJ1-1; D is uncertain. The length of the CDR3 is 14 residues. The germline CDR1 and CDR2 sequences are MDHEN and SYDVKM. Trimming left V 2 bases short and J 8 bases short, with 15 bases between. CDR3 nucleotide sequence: TGTGCCAGCAGTTTACCCACGGGAGCCCGAGAAGCTTTCTTT. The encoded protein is CASSLPTGAREAFF.

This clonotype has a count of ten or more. The DNA for the CDR3 is TGCAGCGTCGCAGGGATAGAGGAGACCCAGTACTTC. Its translation is CSVAGIEETQYF. This rearrangement joins TRBV29-1 to TRBJ2-5; tentative D call: TRBD1 (5 bases). Germline V gives CDR1 SQVTM, CDR2 ANQGSEA. The ends were cut back, 6 bases at V and 5 bases at J, with 13 bases in the middle. CDR3 size: 12 residues.

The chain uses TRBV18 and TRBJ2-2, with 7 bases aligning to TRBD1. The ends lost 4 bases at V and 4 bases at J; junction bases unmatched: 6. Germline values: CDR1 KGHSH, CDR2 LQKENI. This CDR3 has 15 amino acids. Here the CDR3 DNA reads TGTGCCAGCTCACGGCCGGGACAGTTCACCGGGGAGCTGTTTTTT. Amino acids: CASSRPGQFTGELFF.

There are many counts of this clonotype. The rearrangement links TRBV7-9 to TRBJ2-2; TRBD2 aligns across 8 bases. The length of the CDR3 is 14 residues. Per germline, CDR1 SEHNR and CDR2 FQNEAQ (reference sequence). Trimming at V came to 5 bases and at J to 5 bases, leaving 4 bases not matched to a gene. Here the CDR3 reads CASSPGGGTGELFF. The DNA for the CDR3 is TGTGCCAGCAGCCCAGGCGGGGGGACCGGGGAGCTGTTTTTT.

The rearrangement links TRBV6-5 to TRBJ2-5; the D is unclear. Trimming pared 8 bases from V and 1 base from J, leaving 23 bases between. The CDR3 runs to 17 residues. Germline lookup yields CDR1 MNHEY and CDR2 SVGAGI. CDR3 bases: TGTGCCAGCCTCCAGCCTGCCTCTGCGGTATTCCAAGAGACCCAGTACTTC. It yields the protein CASLQPASAVFQETQYF.

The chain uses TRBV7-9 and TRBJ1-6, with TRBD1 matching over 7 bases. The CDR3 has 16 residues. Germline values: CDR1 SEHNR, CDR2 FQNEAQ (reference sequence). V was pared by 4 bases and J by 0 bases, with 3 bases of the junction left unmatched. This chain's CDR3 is CASSSRDSSYNSPLHF. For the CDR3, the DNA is TGTGCCAGCAGCTCCCGGGACAGCTCCTATAATTCACCCCTCCACTTT.

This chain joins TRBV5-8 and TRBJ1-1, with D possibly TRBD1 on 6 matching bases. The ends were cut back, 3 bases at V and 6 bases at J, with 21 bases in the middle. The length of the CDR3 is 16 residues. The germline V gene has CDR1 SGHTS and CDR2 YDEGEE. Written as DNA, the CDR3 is TGTGCCAGCAGCTCCTACAGGGTTGGTGGGCCGCCTGAAGCTTTCTTT. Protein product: CASSSYRVGGPPEAFF.

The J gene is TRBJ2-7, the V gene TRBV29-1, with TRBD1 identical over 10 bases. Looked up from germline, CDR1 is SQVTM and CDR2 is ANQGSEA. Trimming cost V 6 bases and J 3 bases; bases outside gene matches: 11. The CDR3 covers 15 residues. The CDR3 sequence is CSVMGSGTGVYEQYF. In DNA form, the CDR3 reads TGCAGCGTCATGGGGTCCGGGACAGGGGTCTACGAGCAGTACTTC.

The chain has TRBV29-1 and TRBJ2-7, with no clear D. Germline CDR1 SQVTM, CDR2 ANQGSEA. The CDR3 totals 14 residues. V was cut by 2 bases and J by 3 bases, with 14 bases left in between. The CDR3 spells CSVESASWGYEQYF. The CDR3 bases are TGCAGCGTTGAATCGGCTAGTTGGGGCTACGAGCAGTACTTC.

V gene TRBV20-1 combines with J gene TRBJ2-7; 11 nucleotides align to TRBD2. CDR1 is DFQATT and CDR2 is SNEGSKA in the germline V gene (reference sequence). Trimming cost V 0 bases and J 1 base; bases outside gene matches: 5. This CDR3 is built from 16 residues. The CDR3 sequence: CSAREGGTSGSYEQYF. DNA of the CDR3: TGCAGTGCTAGAGAGGGGGGGACTAGCGGATCCTACGAGCAGTACTTC.

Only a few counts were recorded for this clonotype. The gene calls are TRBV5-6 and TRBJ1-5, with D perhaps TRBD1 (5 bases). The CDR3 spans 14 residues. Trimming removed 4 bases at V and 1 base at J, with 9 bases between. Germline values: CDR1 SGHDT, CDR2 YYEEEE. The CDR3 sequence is CASSRRGSNQPQHF. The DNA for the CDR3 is TGTGCCAGCAGCCGCCGGGGGAGCAATCAGCCCCAGCATTTT.

CDR3 nucleotide sequence: TGTGCCACCAGAGGAGGGATTGATGAAGCTTTCTTT. It yields the protein CATRGGIDEAFF. V gene TRBV10-3 combines with J gene TRBJ1-1; D is ambiguous. Germline lookup yields CDR1 ENHRY and CDR2 SYGVKD. V was trimmed by 10 bases and J by 7 bases, leaving 16 bases between them. The CDR3 is made up of 12 amino acids.

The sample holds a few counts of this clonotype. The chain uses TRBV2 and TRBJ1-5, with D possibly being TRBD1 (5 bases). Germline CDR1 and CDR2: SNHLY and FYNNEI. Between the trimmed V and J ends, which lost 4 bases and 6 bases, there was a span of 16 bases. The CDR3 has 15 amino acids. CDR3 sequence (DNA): TGTGCCAGCAGTGTCGGGGGAAGGGCAATTCAGCCCCAGCATTTT. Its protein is CASSVGGRAIQPQHF.

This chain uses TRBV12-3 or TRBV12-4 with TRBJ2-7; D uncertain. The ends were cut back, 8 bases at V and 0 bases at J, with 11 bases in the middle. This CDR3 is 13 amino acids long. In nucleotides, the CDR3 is TGTGCCAGCCAAGAAGGCAACTCCTACGAGCAGTACTTC. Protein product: CASQEGNSYEQYF.